One and the same sample provided the 22 T cell receptor beta chains below, sequenced in a study of blood T cell repertoires in COVID-19. The data were produced by immunoSEQ multiplex PCR, yet TCRdb's version contains in-frame clones alone and is incomplete. Of around 130,000 clones in the sample, 75% to 80% were seen once. The sample comprised peripheral blood. The receptors here all came from a human donor in a cohort sampled during active COVID-19.

This clone was observed once. The chain employs TRBV19 and TRBJ1-1; no firm D call. From germline, CDR1 is LNHDA and CDR2 SQIVND (reference sequence). The CDR3 has 10 residues. The CDR3, as DNA: TGTGGAACGGGAAACACTGAAGCTTTCTTT. It translates to CGTGNTEAFF.

This clone has more than one count but fewer than ten. This sequence joins TRBV10-2 and TRBJ1-5; TRBD1 matches 8 bases. Looked up from germline, CDR1 is WSHSY and CDR2 is SAAADI. CDR3 size: 15 residues. V was pared by 7 bases and J by 9 bases, with 14 bases of the junction left unmatched. As DNA, the CDR3 is TGCGCCAGCATTCCACGCAGGGGGCCGGATCCGCCCCAGCATTTT. Protein: CASIPRRGPDPPQHF.

In its sample, this clone was seen a few times. This rearrangement joins TRBV2 to TRBJ1-5, with 7 bases that match TRBD1. CDR1 is SNHLY, CDR2 FYNNEI, per germline. V lost 6 bases, J lost 5 bases, and 4 bases stayed unmatched. The CDR3 is made up of 13 amino acids. CDR3 in amino acids: CASRPGQDQPQHF. CDR3 in DNA: TGTGCCAGCAGGCCTGGACAGGATCAGCCCCAGCATTTT.

This rearrangement joins TRBV7-9 to TRBJ2-7, with D possibly TRBD1 on 5 matching bases. With 5 bases removed from V and 1 base from J, the gap between germline ends came to 12 bases. This CDR3 has 14 residues. Per the germline V gene, CDR1 is SEHNR and CDR2 is FQNEAQ (reference sequence). In nucleotides, the CDR3 is TGTGCCAGCAGCCCGCAGGGAAAATCCTACGAGCAGTACTTC. Its protein product is CASSPQGKSYEQYF.

The sample holds one count of this clone. The chain carries TRBV3-1 (or the pseudogene TRBV3-2) and TRBJ1-4; no definite D call. Per germline, CDR1 LGHDT and CDR2 YNNKEL (reference sequence). This CDR3 is built from 12 residues. V gave up 1 base and J gave up 7 bases, with 4 bases separating them. CDR3 protein: CASSQVREKLFF. The CDR3 coding sequence is TGTGCCAGCAGCCAAGTGCGTGAAAAACTGTTTTTT.

CDR3 bases: TGTGCCAGCAGCGTAGGCGGGGGGATCTACGAGCAGTACTTC. This translates into CASSVGGGIYEQYF. The chain joins TRBV9 to TRBJ2-7; 8 bases align to TRBD2. The CDR3 has 14 amino acids. Per the germline V gene, CDR1 is SGDLS and CDR2 is YYNGEE. With V trimmed by 0 bases and J by 3 bases, 2 bases remained unmatched.

The gene calls are TRBV29-1 and TRBJ2-6; D might be TRBD1 (5 bases). CDR1 SQVTM and CDR2 ANQGSEA come from the germline V gene. The CDR3 runs to 14 residues. The ends were cut back, 6 bases at V and 0 bases at J, with 9 bases in the middle. The CDR3 nucleotides are TGCAGCGTCGAGGACACCTCTGGGGCCAACGTCCTGACTTTC. It encodes CSVEDTSGANVLTF. Variable domain in full (rest from reference TRBV29-1 and TRBJ2-6): SAVISQKPSRDICQRGTSLTIQCQVDSQVTMMFWYRQQPGQSLTLIATANQGSEATYESGFVIDKFPISRPNLTFSTLTVSNMSPEDSSIYLCSVEDTSGANVLTFGAGSRLTVL.

The V and J genes are TRBV11-3 and TRBJ2-7; the match to TRBD2 covers 8 bases. The CDR3 length is 15 residues. V lost 1 base to trimming and J lost 5 bases; unmatched junction nucleotides: 7. Germline loops: CDR1 SGHNT, CDR2 YENEEA. CDR3 in amino acids: CASSLGREGRNEQYF. The CDR3 DNA follows: TGTGCCAGCAGCTTAGGCCGGGAGGGCCGGAACGAGCAGTACTTC.

This chain uses TRBV5-6 with TRBJ1-1; D is possibly TRBD1 (5 bases). The CDR3 spans 15 residues. The germline gives CDR1 SGHDT, CDR2 YYEEEE. V shed 6 bases and J shed 0 bases, with 15 bases lying between them. The CDR3 nucleotides read TGTGCCAGCACCCCTTTGGGGGGGATGAACACTGAAGCTTTCTTT. It yields the protein CASTPLGGMNTEAFF.

This clone has a handful of counts. The rearrangement joins TRBV27 to TRBJ1-5; D is perhaps TRBD1 (5 bases). The CDR3 is 14 amino acids. V lost 2 bases, J lost 7 bases, and 12 bases lay in between. From germline, CDR1 is MNHEY and CDR2 SMNVEV (reference sequence). The CDR3 DNA sequence: TGTGCCAGCAGTTTACAGGGCACCAGCCAGCCCCAGCATTTT. It translates to CASSLQGTSQPQHF.

J is TRBJ1-5 and V is TRBV19; no reliable D call. The CDR3 extends over 16 amino acids. The V gene lost 3 bases and the J gene lost 0 bases, with 12 bases spanning the gap. Germline CDR1 and CDR2: LNHDA and SQIVND (reference sequence). The CDR3 is CASSMSYSYSNQPQHF. The CDR3 DNA reads as TGTGCCAGTAGTATGTCGTACAGTTATAGCAATCAGCCCCAGCATTTT.

V usage is TRBV19 and J usage is TRBJ2-7, with TRBD1 identical over 9 bases. The V and J ends lost 5 bases and 2 bases, in that order; junction bases with no gene match: 7. The germline CDR1 and CDR2 sequences are LNHDA and SQIVND (reference sequence). The CDR3 is 15 amino acids. The CDR3 spells CASSYGTGSTYEQYF. CDR3 in DNA: TGTGCCAGTAGTTATGGGACAGGGTCTACCTACGAGCAGTACTTC.

V gene TRBV4-1 combines with J gene TRBJ2-1; 10 bases are a match to TRBD2. The CDR3 sequence is 15 residues long. V trimming: 4 bases; J trimming: 4 bases; junction bases outside the gene matches: 4. The germline V gene encodes CDR1 MGHRA and CDR2 YSYEKL. The CDR3, as DNA: TGCGCCAGCAGCCCTAGCGGGGGAACGTACAATGAGCAGTTCTTC. Its protein is CASSPSGGTYNEQFF.

Concerning this clone itself: One junction end does not reproduce the germline sequence, and a read error may be involved. This chain links TRBV27 with TRBJ2-7; TRBD2 matches 8 bases. CDR1 and CDR2 from the germline V gene are MNHEY and SMNVEV (reference sequence). The CDR3 covers 13 residues. The CDR3 bases are TGTGCCAGCAGTTCAGGGGTAGCGGGAAAACGGCACTTC. It specifies CASSSGVAGKRHF.

The V and J genes are TRBV19 and TRBJ1-2, with no clear D. With 8 bases removed from V and 0 bases from J, the gap between germline ends came to 16 bases. This CDR3 region has 15 residues. Germline CDR1 LNHDA, CDR2 SQIVND (reference sequence). CDR3 DNA: TGTGCCAGTGGGCCGCGGAGGGATACTAACTATGGCTACACCTTC. It yields the protein CASGPRRDTNYGYTF.

This chain connects TRBV6-6 to TRBJ2-7; 11 bases are a match to TRBD1. CDR1 and CDR2 (germline): MNHNY, SVGAGI (reference sequence). V lost 6 bases, J lost 5 bases, and 12 bases stayed unmatched. The CDR3 length is 16 residues. In nucleotides, the CDR3 is TGTGCCAGCAGAAACTCCGGAGGACAGGGGGCACACGAGCAGTACTTC. Its protein product is CASRNSGGQGAHEQYF.

V and J are TRBV9 and TRBJ1-3; maybe TRBD1 (6 bases). The CDR3 totals 17 residues. Germline values: CDR1 SGDLS, CDR2 YYNGEE. Trimming removed 4 bases from V and 0 bases from J, with 17 bases in between. The CDR3 is CASSPTGSRSSGNTIYF. The CDR3 nucleotides are TGTGCCAGCAGCCCGACAGGCTCTCGGAGCTCTGGAAACACCATATATTTT.

The chain has TRBV7-9 and TRBJ1-1, with unresolved D. This CDR3 contains 15 residues. V lost 1 base to trimming and J lost 2 bases, with 11 bases between them. From germline, CDR1 is SEHNR and CDR2 FQNEAQ (reference sequence). CDR3 amino acids: CASSLVIPGNTEAFF. In DNA, the CDR3 is TGTGCCAGCAGCTTAGTAATTCCAGGAAACACTGAAGCTTTCTTT.

The chain employs TRBV27 and TRBJ2-5, with D perhaps matching TRBD1 (6 bases). This CDR3 is built from 14 residues. Trimming stripped 5 bases from V and 4 bases from J, with 14 bases between. The germline gives CDR1 MNHEY, CDR2 SMNVEV (reference sequence). CDR3 amino acids: CASSPTGFLETQYF. The CDR3 DNA is TGTGCCAGCAGTCCCACAGGGTTTTTAGAGACCCAGTACTTC.

The J gene is TRBJ2-7, the V gene TRBV12-3 or TRBV12-4; 7 bases align to TRBD2. The junction had 4 bases not matched to a gene; V was cut back by 6 bases and J by 2 bases. The CDR3 consists of 13 residues. The CDR3 is CASSRGSPYEQYF. CDR3 nucleotides: TGTGCCAGCAGCCGCGGGAGTCCCTACGAGCAGTACTTC.

The chain carries TRBV2 and TRBJ2-1; possible D gene TRBD2, 6 bases. V was trimmed by 10 bases and J by 12 bases, leaving 22 bases between them. The CDR3 spans 13 residues. CDR1 is SNHLY and CDR2 is FYNNEI in the germline V gene. CDR3 nucleotides: TGTGCCATCTTTTCCGAGGGAGACGGGGGGCAGTTCTTC. It translates to CAIFSEGDGGQFF. Together with reference TRBV2 and TRBJ2-1, the CDR3 gives the full variable domain: EPEVTQTPSHQVTQMGQEVILRCVPISNHLYFYWYRQILGQKVEFLVSFYNNEISEKSEIFDDQFSVERPDGSNFTLKIRSTKLEDSAMYFCAIFSEGDGGQFFGPGTRLTVL.

V gene TRBV6-5 combines with J gene TRBJ2-7, with 10 bases that match TRBD1. V shed 10 bases and J 3 bases; nucleotides not matched to a gene: 9. CDR3 length equals 14 residues. In germline, CDR1 is MNHEY, CDR2 SVGAGI. The CDR3 sequence is CATNWGDRGYEQYF. For the CDR3, the DNA is TGTGCCACCAACTGGGGGGACAGGGGCTACGAGCAGTACTTC.